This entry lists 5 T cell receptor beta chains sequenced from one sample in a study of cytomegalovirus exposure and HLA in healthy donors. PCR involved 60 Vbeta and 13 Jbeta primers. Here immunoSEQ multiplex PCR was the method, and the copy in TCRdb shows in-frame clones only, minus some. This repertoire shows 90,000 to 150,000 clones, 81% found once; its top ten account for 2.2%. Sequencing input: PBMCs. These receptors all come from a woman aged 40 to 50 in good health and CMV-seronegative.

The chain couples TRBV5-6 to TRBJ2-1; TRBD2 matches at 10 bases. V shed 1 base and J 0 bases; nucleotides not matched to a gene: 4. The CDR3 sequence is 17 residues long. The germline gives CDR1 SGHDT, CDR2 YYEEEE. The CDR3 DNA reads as TGTGCCAGCAGCTTGCTAGCGGGGGAAAGCTCCTACAATGAGCAGTTCTTC. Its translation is CASSLLAGESSYNEQFF.

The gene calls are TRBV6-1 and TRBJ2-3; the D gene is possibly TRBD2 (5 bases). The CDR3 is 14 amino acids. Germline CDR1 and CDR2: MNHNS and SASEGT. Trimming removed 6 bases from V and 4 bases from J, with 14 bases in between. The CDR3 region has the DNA TGTGCCAGCAGGGCTAGCCTATTTCCAGATACGCAGTATTTT. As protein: CASRASLFPDTQYF.

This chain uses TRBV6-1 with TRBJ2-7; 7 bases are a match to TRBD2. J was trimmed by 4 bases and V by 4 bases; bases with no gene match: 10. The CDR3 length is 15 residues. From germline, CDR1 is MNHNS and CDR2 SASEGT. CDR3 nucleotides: TGTGCCAGCAGTGGCGGCGGGGAGGGCCAGTACGAGCAGTACTTC. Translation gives CASSGGGEGQYEQYF.

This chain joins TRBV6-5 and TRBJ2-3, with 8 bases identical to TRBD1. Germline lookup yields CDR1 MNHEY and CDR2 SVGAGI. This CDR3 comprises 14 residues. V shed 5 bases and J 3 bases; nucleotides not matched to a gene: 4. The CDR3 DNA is TGTGCCAGCAGTCCGGGACAGGCGACAGATACGCAGTATTTT. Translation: CASSPGQATDTQYF.

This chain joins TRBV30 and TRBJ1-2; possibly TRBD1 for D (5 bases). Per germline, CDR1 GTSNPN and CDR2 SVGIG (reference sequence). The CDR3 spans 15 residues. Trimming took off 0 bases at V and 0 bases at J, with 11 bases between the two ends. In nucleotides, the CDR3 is TGTGCCTGGAGTGTACGCACAGGCGCTAACTATGGCTACACCTTC. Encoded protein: CAWSVRTGANYGYTF.